This TCR beta chain was sequenced during a study of T cell repertoires in cytomegalovirus infection. Trimming pared 5 bases from V and 4 bases from J, leaving 15 bases between. The germline gives CDR1 MNHNY, CDR2 SVGAGI (reference sequence). This CDR3 comprises 14 residues. TCRdb reanalysed the reads using MiXCR and keeps one entry per CDR3 protein. This table has over 85,000 distinct CDR3 sequences, 16% appearing once. V gene TRBV6-6 combines with J gene TRBJ2-7; tentative D call: TRBD1 (6 bases). The clonotype was recovered from a human donor in good health (CMV status not recorded). Some clones in this sample may be carry-over from other donors' samples. The source material was PBMCs. As DNA, the CDR3 is TGTGCCAGCAGTATCCTGTACAGGGAATACGAGCAGTACTTC. Amino acid sequence: CASSILYREYEQYF.